What follows are 26 T cell receptor beta chains derived from one specimen sequenced in a study of response to subunit inactivated influenza vaccine. MiXCR, applied by TCRdb to the RT-PCR reads, yields one record per CDR3 protein. Of roughly 460,000 distinct CDR3 sequences listed, about a tenth are singletons. Sequenced here: PBMCs from blood, sampled 40 to 50 days after vaccination. The receptors shown here come from a man in his forties or fifties who received an inactivated influenza vaccine.

There are a few counts of this clonotype. The CDR3 DNA reads TGTGCCAGCAAAATTGGGACAGGGGCAAACTACGAGCAGTACTTC. Translating it yields CASKIGTGANYEQYF. The gene calls are TRBV6-2 or TRBV6-3 and TRBJ2-7, with 10 bases that match TRBD1. Losses at the gene ends were 7 bases for V and 3 bases for J; bases not matched to a gene: 9. CDR3 length equals 15 residues. Germline CDR1 reads MNHEY; CDR2 reads SVGEGT.

This clonotype was seen many times. The chain recombines TRBV6-5 with TRBJ2-2, with 8 bases fitting TRBD2. The V segment lost 3 bases and the J segment 6 bases; nucleotides outside the gene matches: 15. CDR3 length: 18 amino acids. Germline V gene sequence: CDR1 MNHEY, CDR2 SVGAGI. The CDR3 DNA follows: TGTGCCAGCAGTTATGGCCCCCCGAGCGGGAGAGTGGCCGGGGAGCTGTTTTTT. This sequence encodes CASSYGPPSGRVAGELFF.

V gene TRBV12-3 or TRBV12-4 combines with J gene TRBJ2-3, with 8 bases matching TRBD1. The CDR3 is made up of 14 amino acids. Trimming took 3 bases from V and 6 from J; bases not matched to a gene: 5. The CDR3 sequence is CASSFRGLVDTQYF. DNA of the CDR3: TGTGCCAGCAGTTTCAGGGGGCTGGTGGATACGCAGTATTTT.

This CDR3 is CSAVNAGQGSRAYF. Here the CDR3 DNA reads TGCAGTGCCGTAAACGCGGGACAGGGCTCTCGGGCGTACTTC. The chain links TRBV20-1 to TRBJ2-7, with TRBD1 matching 9 bases. Looked up from germline, CDR1 is DFQATT and CDR2 is SNEGSKA (reference sequence). With 6 bases clipped from V and 12 bases from J, the junction kept 18 bases outside the gene matches. The CDR3 has 14 residues.

This clonotype was seen only a few times. The chain is built from TRBV3-1 and TRBJ2-1; D ambiguous. The V end lost 3 bases, the J end lost 12 bases, and 12 bases lay between the germline ends. CDR3 size: 12 residues. Germline V gives CDR1 LGHDT, CDR2 YNNKEL (reference sequence). Here the CDR3 DNA reads TGTGCCAGCAGCCAGGACCGTCGTGGGCAGTTCTTC. Translating gives CASSQDRRGQFF.

This clonotype was observed a handful of times. V gene TRBV5-1 combines with J gene TRBJ2-7; D is perhaps TRBD1 (6 bases). V was trimmed by 0 bases and J by 3 bases, leaving 10 bases between them. Germline lookup yields CDR1 SGHRS and CDR2 YFSETQ. This CDR3 region has 14 residues. The DNA of the CDR3 is TGCGCCAGCAGCTTGGCCAGGGGTAACTACGAGCAGTACTTC. Its protein product is CASSLARGNYEQYF.

This clonotype occurred many times. The rearrangement links TRBV25-1 to TRBJ2-2; unclear D gene. Germline V gene sequence: CDR1 MGHDK, CDR2 SYGVNS. The CDR3 extends over 13 amino acids. V was clipped by 6 bases and J by 2 bases, with 7 bases between them. The CDR3 DNA reads TGTGCCAGCAGCGGAACTAACACCGGGGAGCTGTTTTTT. Its protein product is CASSGTNTGELFF.

The sample holds many counts of this clonotype. The CDR3 is CSAAGTGAFKLFF. The CDR3 DNA follows: TGCAGTGCGGCCGGGACAGGGGCTTTCAAACTGTTTTTT. The chain carries TRBV20-1 and TRBJ1-4; 10 bases match TRBD1. The V segment lost 6 bases and the J segment 11 bases; nucleotides outside the gene matches: 9. This CDR3 comprises 13 residues. Per the germline V gene, CDR1 is DFQATT and CDR2 is SNEGSKA (reference sequence).

This clonotype was seen a few times. The CDR3 loop is CASSSQGGIGELFF. In DNA, the CDR3 is TGTGCCAGCAGTTCCCAGGGAGGGATTGGGGAGCTGTTTTTT. The chain is built from TRBV12-3 or TRBV12-4 and TRBJ2-2, with 7 bases lining up with TRBD2. V lost 4 bases, J lost 8 bases, and 7 bases stayed unmatched. The CDR3 sequence is 14 residues long.

This clonotype was seen ten or more times. J is TRBJ2-3 and V is TRBV10-3; 11 bases are a match to TRBD2. The CDR3 covers 16 residues. Germline values: CDR1 ENHRY, CDR2 SYGVKD. The V segment lost 4 bases and the J segment 0 bases; nucleotides outside the gene matches: 3. CDR3 amino acids: CAISVRLAGSTDTQYF. The CDR3, as DNA: TGTGCCATCAGTGTAAGACTAGCGGGGAGCACAGATACGCAGTATTTT.

This clonotype was counted a few times. The chain recombines TRBV9 with TRBJ2-5, with D possibly matching TRBD2 (6 bases). Deletions cut 3 bases from V and 1 base from J, with 13 bases between. The germline gives CDR1 SGDLS, CDR2 YYNGEE. The CDR3 has 15 residues. CDR3 amino acids: CASSASRDSQETQYF. In DNA, the CDR3 is TGTGCCAGCAGCGCCAGCCGGGACTCCCAAGAGACCCAGTACTTC.

The chain employs TRBV6-1 and TRBJ1-2; the D is unclear. The V gene's germline CDR1 is MNHNS and CDR2 SASEGT. The V gene lost 3 bases and the J gene lost 8 bases, with 16 bases spanning the gap. There are 14 residues in the CDR3. The DNA for the CDR3 is TGTGCCAGCAGTGAGCCTAACCGAAGTGGAGGCTACACCTTC. It translates to CASSEPNRSGGYTF.

The rearrangement joins TRBV6-5 to TRBJ2-1; 8 bases are a match to TRBD2. The V gene end was trimmed by 0 bases and the J gene end by 6 bases; junction bases not matched to a gene: 4. This CDR3 is built from 15 residues. From germline, CDR1 is MNHEY and CDR2 SVGAGI. For the CDR3, the DNA is TGTGCCAGCAGTTACTCCGCGGGAGGTTCCAATGAGCAGTTCTTC. It translates to CASSYSAGGSNEQFF.

V and J are TRBV20-1 and TRBJ2-5; the match to TRBD1 covers 9 bases. CDR3 length equals 14 residues. Per germline, CDR1 DFQATT and CDR2 SNEGSKA (reference sequence). The V segment lost 3 bases and the J segment 6 bases; nucleotides outside the gene matches: 8. Written as DNA, the CDR3 is TGCAGTGCTAGGGGACAGGGAGGCACCAAGACCCAGTACTTC. It translates to CSARGQGGTKTQYF.

This clonotype has a count of ten or more. V and J are TRBV11-2 and TRBJ2-1; D is unclear. The CDR3 is 14 residues long. Trimming shortened V by 2 bases and J by 3 bases, and 8 bases separated the two germline ends. The germline V gene has CDR1 SGHAT and CDR2 FQNNGV. CDR3 sequence: CASSLPRHYNEQFF. CDR3 DNA sequence: TGTGCCAGCAGCTTACCACGGCACTACAATGAGCAGTTCTTC.

This clonotype appeared a few times. This chain joins TRBV5-6 and TRBJ2-2; TRBD2 matches at 7 bases. J was trimmed by 1 base and V by 4 bases; bases with no gene match: 4. The CDR3 is 15 residues long. CDR1 SGHDT and CDR2 YYEEEE come from the germline V gene. The CDR3 bases are TGTGCCAGCAGCGAGGGACTACTGAACACCGGGGAGCTGTTTTTT. Encoded protein: CASSEGLLNTGELFF.

V and J are TRBV18 and TRBJ2-7; no clear D gene. Trimming shortened V by 5 bases and J by 0 bases, and 14 bases separated the two germline ends. This CDR3 is built from 15 residues. CDR1 KGHSH and CDR2 LQKENI come from the germline V gene. The CDR3 nucleotides read TGTGCCAGCTCAAGGGTCCGCGGAAGCTCCTACGAGCAGTACTTC. This codes for CASSRVRGSSYEQYF.

Concerning this clonotype: The germline gene is not matched at one end of the junction; a read error may be the cause. The V gene is TRBV20-1, the J gene TRBJ2-3; the D gene is possibly TRBD2 (7 bases). The CDR3 sequence is 16 residues long. Germline V gene data show CDR1 as DFQATT and CDR2 as SNEGSKA (reference sequence). Here the CDR3 DNA reads TGCTGTGCTAGAGATGCGCGGGGGCTACTTACAGATACGCAGTATTTT. This codes for CCARDARGLLTDTQYF.

The V call is TRBV7-2, the J call TRBJ2-7; 9 bases fit TRBD2. The CDR3 is made up of 16 amino acids. Germline trimming cut 0 bases from V and 3 bases from J; bases unmatched to any gene: 6. Looked up from germline, CDR1 is SGHTA and CDR2 is FQGNSA. In DNA form, the CDR3 reads TGTGCCAGCAGCTTAGCACCTGGCGGGAGGGACTACGAGCAGTACTTC. Translated: CASSLAPGGRDYEQYF.

This clonotype appeared a few times. The rearrangement links TRBV6-5 to TRBJ2-6; D not certain. There are 16 residues in the CDR3. Trimming took off 2 bases at V and 1 base at J, with 9 bases between the two ends. Germline V CDR1 and CDR2: MNHEY, SVGAGI. Here the CDR3 DNA reads TGTGCCAGCAGTTACCCACTCAGATCTGGGGCCAACGTCCTGACTTTC. Its protein product is CASSYPLRSGANVLTF.

The chain has TRBV20-1 and TRBJ2-1, with 9 nucleotides matching TRBD1. The CDR3 has 16 amino acids. V lost 0 bases, J lost 7 bases, and 10 bases stayed unmatched. Germline V CDR1 and CDR2: DFQATT, SNEGSKA (reference sequence). The DNA of the CDR3 is TGCAGTGCTAGAGATTCGAAACAGGGGGCGGATAATGAGCAGTTCTTC. Protein sequence: CSARDSKQGADNEQFF.

The V call is TRBV20-1, the J call TRBJ2-1; 10 bases line up with TRBD2. The CDR3 totals 20 residues. Germline CDR1 and CDR2: DFQATT and SNEGSKA (reference sequence). The J segment lost 0 bases and the V segment lost 5 bases, leaving 19 bases of the junction unmatched. The CDR3 reads CSAPNPGLARIGSSYNEQFF. CDR3 in DNA: TGCAGTGCTCCGAATCCGGGACTAGCGAGAATCGGGAGCTCCTACAATGAGCAGTTCTTC.

V usage is TRBV7-2 and J usage is TRBJ2-7, with D unresolved. V shed 2 bases and J shed 3 bases, with 8 bases lying between them. The length of the CDR3 is 13 residues. Looked up from germline, CDR1 is SGHTA and CDR2 is FQGNSA. CDR3 sequence: CASSLYAFYEQYF. CDR3 bases: TGTGCCAGCAGCTTATACGCCTTCTACGAGCAGTACTTC.

V is TRBV4-2 and J is TRBJ2-5, with 10 positions matching TRBD2. Trimming at V came to 1 base and at J to 0 bases, leaving 5 bases not matched to a gene. Germline V gives CDR1 LGHNA, CDR2 YNFKEQ. The CDR3 runs 17 residues. The CDR3 sequence is CASSQVDGTSDQETQYF. In DNA, the CDR3 is TGTGCCAGCAGCCAAGTCGACGGGACTAGCGACCAAGAGACCCAGTACTTC.

A few counts support this clonotype. The chain uses TRBV5-1 and TRBJ2-1, with D perhaps TRBD2 (7 bases). V gave up 5 bases and J gave up 0 bases, with 21 bases separating them. CDR3 size: 18 residues. Germline V gene data show CDR1 as SGHRS and CDR2 as YFSETQ. The CDR3 loop is CASRPRGGGASSYNEQFF. CDR3 DNA: TGCGCCAGCAGACCAAGGGGGGGCGGGGCTAGCTCCTACAATGAGCAGTTCTTC.

The sample holds many counts of this clonotype. This chain connects TRBV6-1 to TRBJ1-5, with 8 bases identical to TRBD1. The CDR3 has 17 amino acids. Germline assignment: CDR1 MNHNS and CDR2 SASEGT. V lost 5 bases to trimming and J lost 0 bases; unmatched junction nucleotides: 9. The CDR3 spells CASSPGQAFNSNQPQHF. The CDR3 DNA sequence: TGTGCCAGCAGTCCGGGACAGGCCTTTAATAGCAATCAGCCCCAGCATTTT.